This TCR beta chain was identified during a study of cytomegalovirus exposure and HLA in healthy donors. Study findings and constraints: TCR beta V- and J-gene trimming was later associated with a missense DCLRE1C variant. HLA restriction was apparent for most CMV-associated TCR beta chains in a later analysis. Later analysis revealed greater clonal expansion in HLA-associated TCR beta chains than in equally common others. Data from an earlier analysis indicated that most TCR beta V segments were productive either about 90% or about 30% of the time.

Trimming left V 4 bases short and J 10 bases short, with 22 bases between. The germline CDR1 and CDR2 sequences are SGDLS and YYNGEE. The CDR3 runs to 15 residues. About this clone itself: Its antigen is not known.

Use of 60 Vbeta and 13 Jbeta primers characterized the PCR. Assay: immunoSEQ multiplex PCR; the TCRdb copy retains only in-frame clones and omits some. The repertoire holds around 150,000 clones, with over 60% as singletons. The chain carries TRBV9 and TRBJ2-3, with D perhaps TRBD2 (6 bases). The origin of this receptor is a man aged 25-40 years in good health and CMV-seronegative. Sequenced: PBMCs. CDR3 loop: CASSTNVGSLNAQYF. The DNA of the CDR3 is TGTGCCAGCAGCACCAATGTCGGGAGCCTCAATGCGCAGTATTTT.